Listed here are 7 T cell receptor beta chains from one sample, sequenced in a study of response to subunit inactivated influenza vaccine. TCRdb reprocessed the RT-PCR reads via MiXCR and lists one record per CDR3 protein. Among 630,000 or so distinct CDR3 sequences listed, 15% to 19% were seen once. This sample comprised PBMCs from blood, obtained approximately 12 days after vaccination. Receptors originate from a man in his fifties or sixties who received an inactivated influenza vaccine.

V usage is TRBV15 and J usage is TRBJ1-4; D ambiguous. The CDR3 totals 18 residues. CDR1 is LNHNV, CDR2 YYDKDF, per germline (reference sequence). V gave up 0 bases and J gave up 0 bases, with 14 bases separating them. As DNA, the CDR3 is TGTGCCACCAGCAGAGATGAGCCAGCCTCTGCAACTAATGAAAAACTGTTTTTT. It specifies CATSRDEPASATNEKLFF.

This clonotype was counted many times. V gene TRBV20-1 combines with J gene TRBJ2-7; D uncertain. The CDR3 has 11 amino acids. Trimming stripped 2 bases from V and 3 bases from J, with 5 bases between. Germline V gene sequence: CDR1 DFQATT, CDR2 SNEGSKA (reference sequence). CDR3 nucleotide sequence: TGCAGTGCTAGAAACAGCTACGAGCAGTACTTC. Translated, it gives CSARNSYEQYF.

CDR3 sequence: CASSHVAGGDEQYF. The CDR3 DNA sequence: TGTGCCAGCAGCCACGTGGCGGGAGGTGACGAGCAGTACTTC. The rearrangement links TRBV7-2 to TRBJ2-7; TRBD2 matches at 8 bases. In germline, CDR1 is SGHTA, CDR2 FQGNSA. The ends lost 5 bases at V and 5 bases at J; junction bases unmatched: 8. The CDR3 spans 14 residues.

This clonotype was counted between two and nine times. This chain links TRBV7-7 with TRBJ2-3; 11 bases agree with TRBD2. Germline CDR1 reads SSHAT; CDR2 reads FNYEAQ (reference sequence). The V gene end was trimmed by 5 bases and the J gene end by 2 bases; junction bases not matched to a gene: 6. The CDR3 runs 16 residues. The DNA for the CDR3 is TGTGCCAGCAGCCCCGGACTAGCGGGCAACACAGATACGCAGTATTTT. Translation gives CASSPGLAGNTDTQYF.

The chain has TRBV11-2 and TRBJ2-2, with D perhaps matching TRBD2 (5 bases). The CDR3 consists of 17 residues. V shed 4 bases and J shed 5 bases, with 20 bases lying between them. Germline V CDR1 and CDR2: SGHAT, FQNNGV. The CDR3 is CASSSSVGLGLTGELFF. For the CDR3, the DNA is TGTGCCAGCAGCTCCTCGGTTGGACTCGGGTTGACCGGGGAGCTGTTTTTT.

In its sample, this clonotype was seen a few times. The DNA of the CDR3 is TGCGCCAGCAGTTCGGGTCTCCTTGGTGGCTACACCTTC. This sequence encodes CASSSGLLGGYTF. The chain carries TRBV10-1 and TRBJ1-2; D is undetermined. This CDR3 is built from 13 residues. Germline V lookup: CDR1 WNHNN, CDR2 SYGVQD (reference sequence). Between the trimmed V and J ends, which lost 5 bases and 7 bases, there was a span of 14 bases.

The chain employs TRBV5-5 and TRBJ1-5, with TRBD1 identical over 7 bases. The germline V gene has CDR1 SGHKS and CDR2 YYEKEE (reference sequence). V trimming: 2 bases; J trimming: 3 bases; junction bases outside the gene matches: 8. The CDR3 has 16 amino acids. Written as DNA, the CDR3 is TGTGCCAGCAGCTTCACGACAGGGCAAAACAATCAGCCCCAGCATTTT. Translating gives CASSFTTGQNNQPQHF.